This is a list of T cell receptor beta chains from one sample in a study of T cell repertoires in cytomegalovirus infection. Antigens for these TCRs are unknown. TCRdb ran MiXCR on the reads and lists one entry per CDR3 protein. The table lists 250,000 to 300,000 distinct CDR3 sequences, around 20% of them singletons. Sequenced here: cultured PBMCs, sampled from culture after CMV antigen stimulation. Source of these receptors: a human donor in good health (CMV status not recorded). Some clones in this sample may be carry-over from other donors' samples. Both conserved end residues are part of each CDR3. Fields, in order: clone size, D gene, CDR3 length, J gene, V gene, CDR3 DNA, CDR3 protein. The D gene is left open where the match is weak. For some rows the clone size is stated as once, few or many, or as a class when expanded; others skip it.

-	-	11	TRBJ2-5	TRBV2	TGTGCCAGCATGGAGCTCGAGACCCAGTACTTC	CASMELETQYF
-	TRBD2	16	TRBJ2-7	TRBV25-1	TGTGCCAGCAGCGGGATCGGACTAGCGGGGAGGTACGAGCAGTACTTC	CASSGIGLAGRYEQYF
few	TRBD2	14	TRBJ2-3	TRBV7-2	TGTGCCAGTCGACTAGCGGTTAGCACAGATACGCAGTATTTT	CASRLAVSTDTQYF
many	-	13	TRBJ1-2	TRBV7-2	TGTGCCAGCAGCTCACGGGATCTTTATGGCTACACCTTC	CASSSRDLYGYTF
few	-	11	TRBJ2-1	TRBV19	TGTGCCACAAGGGGATGGAATGAGCAGTTCTTC	CATRGWNEQFF
-	TRBD2	16	TRBJ2-1	TRBV4-2	TGTGCCAGCAATCCCACAGCGGGAGACTCCTACAATGAGCAGTTCTTC	CASNPTAGDSYNEQFF
few	-	16	TRBJ2-3	TRBV6-2/TRBV6-3	TGTGCCAGCAGTTACCGGGAGCGTCGAGTGATGGATACGCAGTATTTT	CASSYRERRVMDTQYF
-	TRBD2	15	TRBJ2-3	TRBV27	TGTGCCAGCGGGTGGCAAGCGGGAGACACAGATACGCAGTATTTT	CASGWQAGDTDTQYF
few	TRBD1	15	TRBJ1-1	TRBV19	TGTGCCAGTAGTCCGGGACAGGAGTCGTCCACTGAAGCTTTCTTT	CASSPGQESSTEAFF
-	-	15	TRBJ2-3	TRBV4-2	TGTGCCAGCAGCCAAGAAACAGCGGCCCCAGATACGCAGTATTTT	CASSQETAAPDTQYF
-	-	12	TRBJ1-1	TRBV28	TGTGCCAGCAGGACAGGTTCAGTTGAAGCTTTCTTT	CASRTGSVEAFF